What follows are 10 T cell receptor beta chains derived from one specimen sequenced in a study of beta chain features in type 1 diabetes. Expressed TCRB transcripts were sequenced, since all the RNA that had been isolated was reverse transcribed. Assay used: immunoSEQ multiplex PCR; TCRdb lists only in-frame clones, some missing. This table holds about 150,000 clones, around 10% found once. The sample taken for sequencing was central memory CD4+ T cells from blood. The receptors were gathered from a young man in good health.

The V gene is TRBV2, the J gene TRBJ2-1; D may correspond to TRBD1 or TRBD2 (5 bases each). V shed 2 bases and J shed 8 bases, with 7 bases lying between them. The CDR3 has 12 residues. Germline values: CDR1 SNHLY, CDR2 FYNNEI. The CDR3 sequence: CASSERGHEQFF. The DNA of the CDR3 is TGTGCCAGCAGTGAAAGGGGACATGAGCAGTTCTTC.

Details on this clone: Other nucleotide sequences from this sample produce the same CDR3. The V gene is TRBV5-1, the J gene TRBJ2-5; D unclear. CDR3 length equals 11 residues. V lost 1 base, J lost 5 bases, and 3 bases lay in between. CDR1 and CDR2 (germline): SGHRS, YFSETQ. CDR3 loop: CASSLRETQYF. For the CDR3, the DNA is TGCGCCAGCAGCTTGAGGGAGACCCAGTACTTC.

A few counts support this clone. The V call is TRBV6-1, the J call TRBJ2-3, with a possible D match to TRBD2 (6 bases). There are 11 residues in the CDR3. Trimming took 3 bases from V and 8 from J, leaving 6 bases between them. Per germline, CDR1 MNHNS and CDR2 SASEGT. The CDR3 loop reads CASSEEGTQYF. In DNA form, the CDR3 reads TGTGCCAGCAGTGAGGAGGGTACGCAGTATTTT.

For this clone: A clone one base away is much larger, so this may be a read error. This CDR3 is also generated by other DNA sequences in the sample. The gene calls are TRBV14 and TRBJ1-2, with 7 bases aligning to TRBD1. CDR1 SGHDN and CDR2 FVKESK come from the germline V gene. Unmatched junction bases numbered 2, after V lost 0 bases and J lost 7 bases. This CDR3 has 13 residues. CDR3 nucleotides: TGTGCCAGCAGCCAAGATCGGACAGGTGGCTACACCTTC. Protein sequence: CASSQDRTGGYTF.

This chain links TRBV5-1 with TRBJ2-7; a weak D match, TRBD1 (5 bases). The length of the CDR3 is 14 residues. V lost 1 base, J lost 7 bases, and 15 bases lay in between. Germline-derived CDR1 and CDR2 are SGHRS and YFSETQ. This CDR3 reads CASSLNQGQGEQYF. CDR3 bases: TGCGCCAGCAGCTTGAATCAGGGTCAAGGGGAGCAGTACTTC.

CDR3 in amino acids: CASSQDGTGAYEQYF. The CDR3, as DNA: TGCGCCAGCAGCCAAGACGGGACAGGGGCCTACGAGCAGTACTTC. The chain employs TRBV4-3 and TRBJ2-7, with TRBD1 matching over 10 bases. The germline V gene encodes CDR1 LGHNA and CDR2 YSLEER. V was pared by 0 bases and J by 2 bases, with 1 base of the junction left unmatched. The CDR3 is made up of 15 amino acids.

This clone was found a few times. The gene calls are TRBV5-5 and TRBJ2-3; 11 bases match TRBD1. The CDR3 is made up of 16 amino acids. Germline V lookup: CDR1 SGHKS, CDR2 YYEKEE (reference sequence). V dropped 2 bases and J dropped 4; count of bases not matched to a gene: 6. This CDR3 is CASSLLGTGGSDTQYF. The CDR3 coding sequence is TGTGCCAGCAGCTTATTGGGGACAGGGGGATCAGATACGCAGTATTTT.

The J gene is TRBJ2-3, the V gene TRBV28; the match to TRBD1 covers 11 bases. The germline CDR1 and CDR2 sequences are MDHEN and SYDVKM. V lost 6 bases, J lost 8 bases, and 13 bases stayed unmatched. The CDR3 is made up of 16 amino acids. The CDR3 nucleotides read TGTGCCAGCAGGGGGACAGGGGGTCTCCCCGCCCCTACGCAGTATTTT. Its translation is CASRGTGGLPAPTQYF.

This clone was detected a few times. Other DNA sequences in this specimen translate into the identical CDR3. V gene TRBV30 combines with J gene TRBJ2-1; the D gene is possibly TRBD1 (6 bases). V lost 0 bases and J 6 bases, leaving 18 bases between the germline ends. Per the germline V gene, CDR1 is GTSNPN and CDR2 is SVGIG (reference sequence). CDR3 size: 16 residues. DNA for the CDR3: TGTGCCTGGAGTGTACATGCAGGGGCTCTCTTCAATGAGCAGTTCTTC. Amino acid sequence: CAWSVHAGALFNEQFF.

The V gene is TRBV11-2, the J gene TRBJ2-4, with 7 bases lining up with TRBD1. The germline V gene has CDR1 SGHAT and CDR2 FQNNGV. With V trimmed by 5 bases and J by 8 bases, 6 bases remained unmatched. CDR3 length: 13 residues. CDR3 DNA: TGTGCCAGCAGCGCCGACAGGGTCGACATTCAGTACTTC. This translates into CASSADRVDIQYF.